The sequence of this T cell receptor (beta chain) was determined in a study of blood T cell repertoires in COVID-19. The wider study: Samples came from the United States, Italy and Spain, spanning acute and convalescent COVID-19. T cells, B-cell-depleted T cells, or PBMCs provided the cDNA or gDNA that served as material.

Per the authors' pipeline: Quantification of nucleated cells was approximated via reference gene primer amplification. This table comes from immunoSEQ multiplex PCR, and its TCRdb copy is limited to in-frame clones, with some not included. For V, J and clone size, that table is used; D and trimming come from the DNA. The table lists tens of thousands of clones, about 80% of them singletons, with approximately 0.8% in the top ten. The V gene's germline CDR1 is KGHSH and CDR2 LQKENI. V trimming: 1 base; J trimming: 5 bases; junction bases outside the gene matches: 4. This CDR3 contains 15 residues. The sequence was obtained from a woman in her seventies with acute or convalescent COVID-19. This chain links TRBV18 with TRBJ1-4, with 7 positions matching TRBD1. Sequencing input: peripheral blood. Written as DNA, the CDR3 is TGTGCCAGCTCACCACGAGGACAGGCAAATGAAAAACTGTTTTTT. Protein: CASSPRGQANEKLFF.